This passage covers 31 T cell receptor beta chains from one sample sequenced in a study of T cell repertoires in cytomegalovirus infection. Using its own MiXCR run on the reads, TCRdb lists one record per CDR3 protein. The sample holds more than 150,000 distinct CDR3 sequences; roughly 20% are singletons and the top ten take just under 3%. The material sequenced was PBMCs. The receptors were gathered from a human donor in good health (CMV status not recorded). Some clones in this sample may be carry-over from other donors' samples.

This rearrangement joins TRBV24-1 to TRBJ1-2; no definite D call. V was pared by 5 bases and J by 1 base, with 10 bases between. The germline gives CDR1 KGHDR, CDR2 SFDVKD. The CDR3 consists of 14 residues. CDR3 loop: CATSGPANNYGYTF. The CDR3 DNA reads TGTGCCACCAGTGGGCCAGCAAATAACTATGGCTACACCTTC.

The V call is TRBV2, the J call TRBJ2-3, with 9 bases identical to TRBD1. CDR1 and CDR2 from the germline V gene are SNHLY and FYNNEI. The CDR3 spans 18 residues. V shed 4 bases and J 1 base; nucleotides not matched to a gene: 12. This CDR3 reads CASSGDREVPAGTDTQYF. In DNA, the CDR3 is TGTGCCAGCAGTGGGGACAGGGAGGTTCCGGCTGGCACAGATACGCAGTATTTT.

A note on this clonotype: The junction differs from germline at one of its ends, possibly a read error. CDR3 nucleotides: TGCGCCAGCAGCTTAACAACGGGGGCTGGCGCAGATACGCAGTATTTT. Translated, it gives CASSLTTGAGADTQYF. The gene calls are TRBV7-6 and TRBJ2-3; D possibly uses TRBD1 or TRBD2 (6 bases each). This CDR3 has 16 amino acids. From germline, CDR1 is SGHVS and CDR2 FNYEAQ.

The chain couples TRBV29-1 to TRBJ1-1; D gene unclear. Germline-derived CDR1 and CDR2 are SQVTM and ANQGSEA. V shed 5 bases and J shed 0 bases, with 10 bases lying between them. CDR3 length: 13 amino acids. The CDR3, as DNA: TGCAGCGTTATGACACCCCTGAACACTGAAGCTTTCTTT. Amino acids: CSVMTPLNTEAFF.

In this sample, this clonotype turned up many times. The V call is TRBV7-4, the J call TRBJ2-5; D possibly corresponds to TRBD1 (5 bases). The CDR3 is 14 amino acids. Per germline, CDR1 SGHVT and CDR2 SQSDAQ. Trimming took off 5 bases at V and 3 bases at J, with 13 bases between the two ends. The CDR3 spells CASSGYRIEETQYF. The CDR3 region has the DNA TGTGCCAGCAGCGGTTACAGGATCGAAGAGACCCAGTACTTC. Filled out from reference TRBV7-4 and TRBJ2-5, the complete variable domain reads GAGVSQSPRYKVAKRGRDVALRCDSISGHVTLYWYRQTLGQGSEVLTYSQSDAQRDKSGRPSGRFSAERPERSVSTLKIQRTEQGDSAVYLCASSGYRIEETQYFGPGTRLLVL.

A remark on this clonotype: Sequence at one end of the junction differs from germline and may be a read error. The chain combines TRBV2 with TRBJ1-5, with 7 bases that match TRBD1. Germline V gene data show CDR1 as SNHLY and CDR2 as FYNNEI. This CDR3 comprises 14 residues. The chain's CDR3 is CPSVDRDLNQPQHF. The DNA of the CDR3 is TGTCCCAGCGTAGACAGGGATCTCAATCAGCCCCAGCATTTT.

This clonotype came up a few times. The chain couples TRBV6-5 to TRBJ2-5, with D perhaps matching TRBD1 (6 bases). V was pared by 5 bases and J by 5 bases, with 18 bases between. This CDR3 contains 15 residues. Germline assignment: CDR1 MNHEY and CDR2 SVGAGI. DNA of the CDR3: TGTGCCAGCAGTAAGAGTTTCGCCCAGGGGGAGACCCAGTACTTC. Its translation is CASSKSFAQGETQYF.

The genes are TRBV20-1 and TRBJ2-7, with D tentatively TRBD1 (6 bases). The CDR3 covers 11 residues. V lost 7 bases and J lost 5, with 12 bases in between. CDR1 DFQATT and CDR2 SNEGSKA come from the germline V gene (reference sequence). The CDR3 loop reads CSVQGRNEQYF. CDR3 DNA: TGCAGTGTCCAGGGGCGAAACGAGCAGTACTTC.

This chain uses TRBV27 with TRBJ2-7, with TRBD2 as a possible D gene (5 bases). V was clipped by 5 bases and J by 2 bases, with 13 bases between them. This CDR3 region has 14 residues. Germline V gene lookup returns CDR1 MNHEY and CDR2 SMNVEV (reference sequence). The CDR3 region is CASSTGLAPYEQYF. The CDR3 DNA follows: TGTGCCAGCAGTACTGGGCTAGCCCCCTACGAGCAGTACTTC.

This rearrangement joins TRBV9 to TRBJ2-1, with D perhaps matching TRBD2 (7 bases). The CDR3 has 14 amino acids. Germline CDR1 and CDR2: SGDLS and YYNGEE. Trimming left V 2 bases short and J 8 bases short, with 14 bases between. DNA of the CDR3: TGTGCCAGCAGCGTGGGGGGGCAAAACGATGAGCAGTTCTTC. This encodes CASSVGGQNDEQFF.

This clonotype has more than one count but fewer than ten. The chain has TRBV24-1 and TRBJ1-1, with D possibly TRBD1 on 5 matching bases. The V end was cut by 7 bases, the J end by 3 bases, with 11 bases between. CDR1 is KGHDR, CDR2 SFDVKD, per germline. The CDR3 is made up of 13 amino acids. Here the CDR3 reads CATRSRVDTEAFF. CDR3 sequence (DNA): TGTGCCACCAGATCCAGGGTAGACACTGAAGCTTTCTTT.

The chain joins TRBV25-1 to TRBJ1-2; maybe TRBD1 (6 bases). The V end lost 6 bases, the J end lost 4 bases, and 15 bases lay between the germline ends. Germline V gene sequence: CDR1 MGHDK, CDR2 SYGVNS. CDR3 length: 14 amino acids. The CDR3 sequence: CASSSPGDIYGYTF. CDR3 coding DNA: TGTGCCAGCAGCTCCCCCGGGGACATCTATGGCTACACCTTC.

This clonotype has a count of ten or more. In DNA, the CDR3 is TGTGCCAGCGATGACCGGAACTATGGCTACACCTTC. Translation gives CASDDRNYGYTF. The rearrangement joins TRBV28 to TRBJ1-2; no reliable D call. V dropped 8 bases and J dropped 2 bases, with 9 bases sitting between them. CDR1 and CDR2 from the germline V gene are MDHEN and SYDVKM. CDR3 length: 12 residues.

The sample holds many counts of this clonotype. The V call is TRBV29-1, the J call TRBJ1-1; the D gene is possibly TRBD1 (6 bases). The CDR3 loop spans 13 amino acids. The germline gives CDR1 SQVTM, CDR2 ANQGSEA. V was pared by 4 bases and J by 0 bases, with 9 bases between. DNA of the CDR3: TGCAGCGTTGCTGCAGGGGTGAACACTGAAGCTTTCTTT. Its translation is CSVAAGVNTEAFF.

J is TRBJ1-1 and V is TRBV7-9; unclear D gene. Germline V gene lookup returns CDR1 SEHNR and CDR2 FQNEAQ (reference sequence). The CDR3 is 14 amino acids. V dropped 5 bases and J dropped 3 bases, with 13 bases sitting between them. The CDR3 DNA reads as TGTGCCAGCAGCCGATTAGGTTGGGACACTGAAGCTTTCTTT. This translates into CASSRLGWDTEAFF. Based on the CDR3 plus reference TRBV7-9 and TRBJ1-1, the full variable domain is DTGVSQNPRHKITKRGQNVTFRCDPISEHNRLYWYRQTLGQGPEFLTYFQNEAQLEKSRLLSDRFSAERPKGSFSTLEIQRTEQGDSAMYLCASSRLGWDTEAFFGQGTRLTVV.

The chain carries TRBV5-1 and TRBJ2-7; the D is unclear. V was pared by 2 bases and J by 0 bases, with 9 bases between. Germline lookup yields CDR1 SGHRS and CDR2 YFSETQ. The CDR3 runs to 14 residues. CDR3 in amino acids: CASSLLSLSYEQYF. In DNA, the CDR3 is TGCGCCAGCAGCTTACTCAGCCTCTCCTACGAGCAGTACTTC.

In this sample, this clonotype turned up a few times. This chain joins TRBV19 and TRBJ1-4; D is perhaps TRBD1 (6 bases). Looked up from germline, CDR1 is LNHDA and CDR2 is SQIVND (reference sequence). The CDR3 extends over 14 amino acids. Trimming removed 8 bases at V and 7 bases at J, with 17 bases between. Written as DNA, the CDR3 is TGTGCCAGTTCAATAAGTAGGACAGCTGAAAAACTGTTTTTT. Protein product: CASSISRTAEKLFF.

The chain employs TRBV4-1 and TRBJ2-3; tentatively, D is TRBD2 (6 bases). The CDR3 extends over 18 amino acids. Germline CDR1 reads MGHRA; CDR2 reads YSYEKL. Trimming removed 1 base from V and 0 bases from J, with 17 bases in between. The CDR3 DNA reads TGCGCCAGCAGCCAAGGGTCCGGCGGGACGTTTAGCACAGATACGCAGTATTTT. Protein sequence: CASSQGSGGTFSTDTQYF.

There are a few counts of this clonotype. The chain recombines TRBV5-5 with TRBJ1-1; possibly TRBD1 for D (6 bases). CDR1 and CDR2 from the germline V gene are SGHKS and YYEKEE (reference sequence). The CDR3 spans 16 residues. Trimming shortened V by 2 bases and J by 5 bases, and 19 bases separated the two germline ends. As DNA, the CDR3 is TGTGCCAGCAGCTTATTGTCACAGGGTCTGGGGACTGAAGCTTTCTTT. Translating gives CASSLLSQGLGTEAFF.

This clonotype was recorded many times. The gene calls are TRBV7-2 and TRBJ2-5, with 10 bases fitting TRBD2. The ends lost 5 bases at V and 4 bases at J; junction bases unmatched: 4. CDR3 length: 14 amino acids. CDR1 and CDR2 from the germline V gene are SGHTA and FQGNSA. The CDR3 protein is CASSMSGRGETQYF. The CDR3 nucleotides read TGTGCCAGCAGCATGAGCGGGAGGGGAGAGACCCAGTACTTC.

The table lists this clonotype with a few counts. This chain joins TRBV12-3 or TRBV12-4 and TRBJ2-7, with 11 nucleotides matching TRBD2. With 6 bases clipped from V and 4 bases from J, the junction kept 5 bases outside the gene matches. The CDR3 is 14 amino acids. The CDR3 coding sequence is TGTGCCAGCAGGCGAGGGACTAGCGGTTACGAGCAGTACTTC. It yields the protein CASRRGTSGYEQYF.

This clonotype occurred a few times. This chain joins TRBV29-1 and TRBJ2-2; no clear D. CDR1 and CDR2 from the germline V gene are SQVTM and ANQGSEA. The CDR3 consists of 13 residues. V lost 4 bases, J lost 3 bases, and 9 bases lay in between. This CDR3 reads CSVAAPYTGELFF. CDR3 DNA sequence: TGCAGCGTTGCGGCTCCCTACACCGGGGAGCTGTTTTTT.

This clonotype has only a few counts. The chain recombines TRBV20-1 with TRBJ1-1; D is possibly TRBD1 (6 bases). The CDR3 extends over 14 amino acids. Trimming took off 2 bases at V and 4 bases at J, with 14 bases between the two ends. Per germline, CDR1 DFQATT and CDR2 SNEGSKA (reference sequence). The CDR3 coding sequence is TGCAGTGCTAGATCATCGACAGGCCTCACTGAAGCTTTCTTT. Amino acid sequence: CSARSSTGLTEAFF.

In this sample, this clonotype turned up a few times. V is TRBV12-3 or TRBV12-4 and J is TRBJ2-5; the D gene is possibly TRBD1 (5 bases). The CDR3 extends over 13 amino acids. The V gene lost 11 bases and the J gene lost 5 bases, with 18 bases spanning the gap. CDR3 amino acids: CASGQGSVETQYF. The CDR3 bases are TGTGCCTCCGGGCAGGGATCAGTCGAGACCCAGTACTTC.

This chain connects TRBV28 to TRBJ2-7; D uncertain. There are 14 residues in the CDR3. Germline V CDR1 and CDR2: MDHEN, SYDVKM. Trimming took 6 bases from V and 0 from J, leaving 12 bases between them. CDR3 residues: CASRALGSSYEQYF. CDR3 in DNA: TGTGCCAGCAGGGCTCTAGGCAGCTCCTACGAGCAGTACTTC.

This clonotype was seen a handful of times. The V gene is TRBV11-2, the J gene TRBJ2-3; D unresolved. Germline V gene sequence: CDR1 SGHAT, CDR2 FQNNGV. The ends were cut back, 5 bases at V and 4 bases at J, with 16 bases in the middle. The CDR3 is made up of 15 amino acids. This CDR3 reads CASSPRTTHADTQYF. In DNA, the CDR3 is TGTGCCAGCAGCCCCCGTACGACCCACGCAGATACGCAGTATTTT. Using reference TRBV11-2 and TRBJ2-3 for the parts outside the CDR3, the full variable domain is EAGVAQSPRYKIIEKRQSVAFWCNPISGHATLYWYQQILGQGPKLLIQFQNNGVVDDSQLPKDRFSAERLKGVDSTLKIQPAKLEDSAVYLCASSPRTTHADTQYFGPGTRLTVL.

The gene calls are TRBV12-3 or TRBV12-4 and TRBJ1-2, with D tentatively TRBD1 (6 bases). The CDR3 is 16 amino acids. With 4 bases removed from V and 2 bases from J, the gap between germline ends came to 17 bases. The CDR3 protein is CASSSTRQALNYGYTF. The CDR3 region has the DNA TGTGCCAGCAGTTCGACAAGACAGGCGTTAAACTATGGCTACACCTTC.

This clonotype was seen a few times. In nucleotides, the CDR3 is TGTGCCAGCCTAGGACTAGCGGGGCGGACAGATACGCAGTATTTT. It is translated as CASLGLAGRTDTQYF. The chain employs TRBV6-1 and TRBJ2-3; 12 bases match TRBD2. Looked up from germline, CDR1 is MNHNS and CDR2 is SASEGT. The J segment lost 3 bases and the V segment lost 8 bases, leaving 6 bases of the junction unmatched. The CDR3 totals 15 residues.

This clonotype occurred a few times. V gene TRBV7-6 combines with J gene TRBJ1-1, with D unresolved. V lost 1 base and J lost 4, with 13 bases in between. Per the germline V gene, CDR1 is SGHVS and CDR2 is FNYEAQ. This CDR3 region has 15 residues. CDR3 nucleotides: TGTGCCAGCAGCTTAGTTGGTGCCGATGGCACTGAAGCTTTCTTT. Its protein product is CASSLVGADGTEAFF. Full variable domain (missing parts from reference TRBV7-6 and TRBJ1-1): GAGVSQSPRYKVTKRGQDVALRCDPISGHVSLYWYRQALGQGPEFLTYFNYEAQQDKSGLPNDRFSAERPEGSISTLTIQRTEQRDSAMYRCASSLVGADGTEAFFGQGTRLTVV.

The V call is TRBV6-5, the J call TRBJ2-5; TRBD1 matches at 10 bases. The CDR3 sequence is 14 residues long. Germline CDR1 and CDR2: MNHEY and SVGAGI. V gave up 8 bases and J gave up 4 bases; unmatched junction bases: 7. The CDR3 bases are TGTGCCAGCGGTTGGGACAGGGGACTAGAGACCCAGTACTTC. Translation gives CASGWDRGLETQYF.

This clonotype has at least ten counts. The chain combines TRBV7-2 with TRBJ1-5, with D possibly TRBD1 on 6 matching bases. Trimming pared 3 bases from V and 10 bases from J, leaving 16 bases between. This CDR3 spans 14 amino acids. CDR1 and CDR2 from the germline V gene are SGHTA and FQGNSA. CDR3 nucleotides: TGTGCCAGCAGCTTTCTTGGGGGCGCGGATCCCCAGCATTTT. Translating gives CASSFLGGADPQHF.